A single sample is the source of the 15 T cell receptor beta chains below, sequenced in a study of cytomegalovirus exposure and HLA in healthy donors (dated 2017 in TCRdb). Library preparation was by the immunoSEQ multiplex PCR assay. Drawn from immuneACCESS, this table holds only the in-frame rearrangements with V and J called that TCRdb kept. Clones are partly lost; checked studies trace under half to an unresolved V gene and leave the rest unexplained. Within this sample are 150,000 to 250,000 clones, with more than 65% of them counted one time only. The ten largest clones represent 13% of the sample. The sample was PBMCs. The receptor set was obtained from a woman in her twenties or thirties in good health and CMV-seropositive.

The chain employs TRBV28 and TRBJ2-7, with D possibly being TRBD2 (5 bases). CDR3 length equals 14 residues. V was shortened by 8 bases and J by 4 bases, with 18 bases between the two germline ends. The germline gives CDR1 MDHEN, CDR2 SYDVKM. The CDR3 region is CASFGAVPPYEQYF. The CDR3 DNA follows: TGTGCCAGCTTCGGAGCGGTCCCTCCATACGAGCAGTACTTC.

The V and J genes are TRBV28 and TRBJ2-1; 9 positions match TRBD1. This CDR3 region has 14 residues. V was clipped by 6 bases and J by 6 bases; unmatched bases: 6. The germline V gene encodes CDR1 MDHEN and CDR2 SYDVKM. The CDR3 DNA sequence: TGTGCCAGCAGATTCGGGACAGGGTCCAATGAGCAGTTCTTC. This sequence encodes CASRFGTGSNEQFF.

The V gene is TRBV10-3, the J gene TRBJ1-3; no definite D call. V was cut by 3 bases and J by 2 bases, with 11 bases left in between. The CDR3 is made up of 15 amino acids. Germline V gene sequence: CDR1 ENHRY, CDR2 SYGVKD. DNA of the CDR3: TGTGCCATCAGTGACCGGGAACAGCCTGGAAACACCATATATTTT. As protein: CAISDREQPGNTIYF.

The chain is built from TRBV28 and TRBJ2-7, with 7 bases aligning to TRBD1. The CDR3 spans 15 residues. Germline lookup yields CDR1 MDHEN and CDR2 SYDVKM. The ends lost 7 bases at V and 2 bases at J; junction bases unmatched: 11. The CDR3 region is CASTSHQGDPYEQYF. The CDR3 DNA sequence: TGTGCCAGCACTTCTCACCAGGGGGATCCCTACGAGCAGTACTTC.

This clone was observed a handful of times. This chain links TRBV29-1 with TRBJ1-2; TRBD1 might be the D (5 bases). Germline V gene sequence: CDR1 SQVTM, CDR2 ANQGSEA. The V and J ends lost 6 bases and 6 bases respectively, with 17 bases between them. CDR3 size: 13 residues. In DNA, the CDR3 is TGCAGCGTGGGGCTGGGAGGGGAGCATGGCTACACCTTC. Translated, it gives CSVGLGGEHGYTF. The variable domain in full, completed from reference TRBV29-1 and TRBJ1-2, reads SAVISQKPSRDICQRGTSLTIQCQVDSQVTMMFWYRQQPGQSLTLIATANQGSEATYESGFVIDKFPISRPNLTFSTLTVSNMSPEDSSIYLCSVGLGGEHGYTFGSGTRLTVV.

The rearrangement joins TRBV28 to TRBJ1-2; D possibly corresponds to TRBD1 (5 bases). The length of the CDR3 is 11 residues. V lost 3 bases and J 10 bases, leaving 9 bases between the germline ends. The germline V gene encodes CDR1 MDHEN and CDR2 SYDVKM. The CDR3 region has the DNA TGTGCCAGCAGTTTGGGACTCAACTACACCTTC. Translating gives CASSLGLNYTF.

The CDR3 loop is CASSPQTGEAQPQHF. DNA of the CDR3: TGTGCCAGCAGCCCCCAGACAGGGGAGGCGCAGCCCCAGCATTTT. This rearrangement joins TRBV7-2 to TRBJ1-5; 8 nucleotides align to TRBD1. Germline assignment: CDR1 SGHTA and CDR2 FQGNSA. The CDR3 is 15 residues long. With V trimmed by 5 bases and J by 7 bases, 10 bases remained unmatched.

The chain has TRBV29-1 and TRBJ2-1; 8 bases agree with TRBD2. CDR3 length: 11 residues. Germline V lookup: CDR1 SQVTM, CDR2 ANQGSEA. The J segment lost 12 bases and the V segment lost 1 base, leaving 2 bases of the junction unmatched. The CDR3 DNA reads TGCAGCGTTGAAGCGGGAGGGGCGCAGTTCTTC. It yields the protein CSVEAGGAQFF.

The sample holds a few counts of this clone. CDR3 DNA sequence: TGTGCCAGCAGCTTAGGACAGACGCCCTACGAGCAGTACTTC. Translation gives CASSLGQTPYEQYF. This chain uses TRBV7-9 with TRBJ2-7, with TRBD1 as a possible D gene (5 bases). The V end lost 1 base, the J end lost 2 bases, and 9 bases lay between the germline ends. This CDR3 has 14 residues. Germline V gene data show CDR1 as SEHNR and CDR2 as FQNEAQ (reference sequence).

This clone was counted once. The genes are TRBV5-1 and TRBJ2-7, with D maybe TRBD2 (6 bases). The V end was cut by 0 bases, the J end by 3 bases, with 10 bases between. Germline V gene lookup returns CDR1 SGHRS and CDR2 YFSETQ. CDR3 size: 14 residues. The CDR3 bases are TGCGCCAGCAGCTTGGTAGTCGGGAGCTACGAGCAGTACTTC. Protein sequence: CASSLVVGSYEQYF.

The chain joins TRBV6-5 to TRBJ1-2; tentative D call: TRBD1 (6 bases). This CDR3 contains 13 residues. Germline V lookup: CDR1 MNHEY, CDR2 SVGAGI. Trimming left V 6 bases short and J 4 bases short, with 12 bases between. CDR3 nucleotides: TGTGCCAGCAGCGCGGGGGCAGGCTATGGCTACACCTTC. Translated, it gives CASSAGAGYGYTF.

The sample holds a few counts of this clone. The gene calls are TRBV7-3 and TRBJ2-1; a possible D gene is TRBD1 (6 bases). V lost 5 bases to trimming and J lost 3 bases, with 14 bases between them. This CDR3 spans 15 amino acids. Germline V gene sequence: CDR1 SGHTA, CDR2 FQGTGA. This CDR3 reads CASSPGQSFYNEQFF. In DNA form, the CDR3 reads TGTGCCAGCAGCCCCGGACAGAGCTTCTACAATGAGCAGTTCTTC.

This sequence joins TRBV15 and TRBJ2-1, with 7 nucleotides matching TRBD1. V shed 0 bases, J shed 7 bases, and the junction held 3 bases outside the gene matches. This CDR3 has 14 amino acids. Germline assignment: CDR1 LNHNV and CDR2 YYDKDF (reference sequence). CDR3 DNA sequence: TGTGCCACCAGCAGAGAACGGGACAGAAATGAGCAGTTCTTC. It codes for CATSRERDRNEQFF.

This chain links TRBV5-6 with TRBJ2-4; no firm D call. V lost 1 base, J lost 0 bases, and 8 bases lay in between. Germline CDR1 reads SGHDT; CDR2 reads YYEEEE. The CDR3 consists of 15 residues. The CDR3 DNA follows: TGTGCCAGCAGCTTGTTTAGTTTAGCCAAAAACATTCAGTACTTC. Its translation: CASSLFSLAKNIQYF. Supplemented by reference TRBV5-6 and TRBJ2-4, the full variable domain reads DAGVTQSPTHLIKTRGQQVTLRCSPKSGHDTVSWYQQALGQGPQFIFQYYEEEERQRGNFPDRFSGHQFPNYSSELNVNALLLGDSALYLCASSLFSLAKNIQYFGAGTRLSVL.

This rearrangement joins TRBV5-6 to TRBJ2-3; 7 positions match TRBD2. The CDR3 totals 18 residues. The V gene end was trimmed by 7 bases and the J gene end by 0 bases; junction bases not matched to a gene: 17. The germline V gene has CDR1 SGHDT and CDR2 YYEEEE. The CDR3 is CASQAVGGSPGSTDTQYF. Written as DNA, the CDR3 is TGTGCCAGCCAGGCTGTCGGCGGGAGCCCCGGGAGCACAGATACGCAGTATTTT.